This T cell receptor beta chain was obtained from a study of OX40 agonist ivuxolimab in advanced cancers. This clone turned up a few times. The table came from immunoSEQ multiplex PCR; TCRdb's copy has only in-frame clones and leaves some out. Here the sample spans about 120,000 clones, over 75% being singletons. Looked up from germline, CDR1 is SEHNR and CDR2 is FQNEAQ (reference sequence). This CDR3 contains 14 residues. V gave up 2 bases and J gave up 8 bases, with 16 bases separating them. The genes are TRBV7-9 and TRBJ2-7; TRBD1 might be the D (5 bases). The sequence was obtained from an adult with an advanced solid tumor such as melanoma, head and neck, liver or kidney cancer. Sequences were derived from CD4+ or CD8+ T cells sorted from blood, sampled in a trial of the OX40 agonist ivuxolimab. Here the CDR3 reads CASSLPGNRGQQYF. The CDR3 nucleotides are TGTGCCAGCAGCTTACCAGGGAACCGTGGGCAGCAGTACTTC.